The rows below give T cell receptor beta chains drawn from one sample of a study of cytomegalovirus exposure and HLA in healthy donors. The method was immunoSEQ multiplex PCR; TCRdb's version includes in-frame clones alone and lacks a portion of them. Seen here are 150,000 to 200,000 clones, around 84% observed once, and the top ten hold 1.7%. The sequenced sample consisted of PBMCs. The source is a woman aged 18 to 35 in good health and CMV-seronegative. The CDR3 runs from the conserved cysteine through the conserved F or W. D genes are given only for firm matches.

v_call	d_call	j_call	cdr3_aa
TRBV19	TRBD2	TRBJ2-4	CASSIDPGGGQYF
TRBV5-6	.	TRBJ2-7	CASSLGTGYEQYF
TRBV19	TRBD2	TRBJ2-7	CASSGTSGSYEQYF
TRBV19	.	TRBJ1-2	CASSIYQDYTF
TRBV19	TRBD2	TRBJ2-1	CASSMSGAGARFRYEQFF
TRBV11-2	.	TRBJ1-2	CASSTQTDRPGGFYGYTF
TRBV7-8	TRBD1	TRBJ1-1	CASSSVTGAAYTEAFF
TRBV29-1	TRBD1	TRBJ2-7	CSVSETGVYEQYF
TRBV5-6	TRBD1	TRBJ2-3	CASSRLGTGNWASTDTQYF
TRBV11-2	.	TRBJ2-3	CASSFSGLEADTQYF
TRBV6-1	TRBD1	TRBJ1-2	CASSTRQGAFRGYTF
TRBV10-2	.	TRBJ2-7	CASSDSRRLSYEQYF
TRBV30	.	TRBJ1-2	CAWSRSYGYTF
TRBV28	TRBD2	TRBJ2-3	CASSPSGRGTDTQYF
TRBV7-9	.	TRBJ2-2	CASSLAAGGPNGELFF
TRBV6-6	TRBD1	TRBJ2-1	CASSWTGGIDEQFF
TRBV10-1	TRBD1	TRBJ2-4	CASSESTGGTKNIQYF
TRBV19	TRBD1	TRBJ1-1	CASSSVGQGLAEAFF
TRBV9	TRBD2	TRBJ2-1	CASSAGLAGSYNEQFF
TRBV2	TRBD1	TRBJ1-1	CASTNRGRRGTEAFF
TRBV13	.	TRBJ1-5	CASSLGTGDLSNQPQHF
TRBV5-6	.	TRBJ1-1	CASSLWQMNTEAFF
TRBV18	TRBD1	TRBJ1-1	CASSHTDRENTEAFF
TRBV7-9	.	TRBJ2-3	CASSPRGRFTDTQYF
TRBV25-1	.	TRBJ1-1	CASSERVGNTEAFF
TRBV10-1	.	TRBJ2-5	CASSDLPDGDKQYF
TRBV5-5	.	TRBJ1-2	CASSNSAFYGYTF
TRBV7-2	TRBD2	TRBJ2-5	CASSDSGLLETQYF
TRBV29-1	TRBD1	TRBJ1-5	CSVEETGSGDQPQHF
TRBV7-9	.	TRBJ2-1	CSSGSGPYPNEQFF
TRBV5-1	.	TRBJ2-2	CASREPGPGSVTGELFF
TRBV2	TRBD1	TRBJ1-1	CASSETTGGNTEAFF
TRBV7-9	TRBD1	TRBJ2-3	CSSRQSPGTGKTDTQYF
TRBV7-2	TRBD2	TRBJ2-5	CASSFTSGSQETQYF
TRBV27	TRBD1	TRBJ1-2	CASSSTGADYGYTF
TRBV10-1	.	TRBJ1-1	CASSLGGFGTEAFF
TRBV29-1	.	TRBJ2-4	CSVGPSGNIQYF
TRBV5-6	TRBD2	TRBJ2-7	CASSLGVLAGASDEQYF
TRBV6-1	.	TRBJ1-2	CASSEGAAFTF
TRBV18	.	TRBJ2-6	CASSLAGTFPVGANVLTF
TRBV5-1	TRBD2	TRBJ2-7	CASSNEGLAGHEQYF
TRBV28	.	TRBJ2-1	CASHRGGPYNEQFF
TRBV19	.	TRBJ2-2	CASSIDEGIRELFF
TRBV4-3	TRBD2	TRBJ2-1	CASSQDLSGSLEDEQFF
TRBV28	.	TRBJ1-4	CASSFAAWTNEKLFF
TRBV29-1	TRBD2	TRBJ2-1	CSVEGLAESYNEQFF
TRBV4-2	.	TRBJ2-7	CASSQDWALNLNEQYF
TRBV10-2	.	TRBJ2-7	CASREGQRYEQYF
TRBV19	.	TRBJ1-1	CASSITGIMNTEAFF
TRBV28	.	TRBJ1-5	CASSTWTHSYSNQPQHF
TRBV7-2	TRBD1	TRBJ2-1	CASSETGTQTYNEQFF
TRBV5-6	TRBD1	TRBJ1-2	CASSYDRDAGYTF
TRBV6-5	.	TRBJ1-3	CASGPAGNTIYF